This T cell receptor (beta chain) derives from a study of T cell changes during pregnancy in multiple sclerosis. Deletions cut 6 bases from V and 0 bases from J, with 14 bases between. The CDR3 is 16 amino acids. Germline CDR1 KGHSH, CDR2 LQKENI. In this sample, this clone turned up once. The repertoire was sequenced with immunoSEQ multiplex PCR; TCRdb's copy has only in-frame clones and lacks some. The data hold around 70,000 clones, with roughly 89% observed a single time. This receptor was taken from a female donor in good health, enrolled as a control in a pregnancy study. Sequencing was performed on peripheral blood, taken after pregnancy. The chain joins TRBV18 to TRBJ2-2; the D gene is possibly TRBD1 (5 bases). The CDR3 loop reads CASSQNRRSNTGELFF. In nucleotides, the CDR3 is TGTGCCAGCTCCCAGAACAGGAGATCGAACACCGGGGAGCTGTTTTTT.